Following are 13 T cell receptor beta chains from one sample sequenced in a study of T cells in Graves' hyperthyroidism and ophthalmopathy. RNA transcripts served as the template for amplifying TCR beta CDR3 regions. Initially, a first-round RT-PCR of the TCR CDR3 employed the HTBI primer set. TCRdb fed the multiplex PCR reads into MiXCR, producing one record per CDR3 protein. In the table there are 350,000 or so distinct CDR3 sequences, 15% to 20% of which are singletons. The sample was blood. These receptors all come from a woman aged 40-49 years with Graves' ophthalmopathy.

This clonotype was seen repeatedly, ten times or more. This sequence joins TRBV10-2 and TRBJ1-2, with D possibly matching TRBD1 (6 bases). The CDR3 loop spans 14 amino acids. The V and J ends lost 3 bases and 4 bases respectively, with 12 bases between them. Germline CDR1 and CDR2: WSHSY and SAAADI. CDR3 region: CASSDLDRIYGYTF. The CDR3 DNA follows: TGCGCCAGCAGTGACCTGGACAGAATCTATGGCTACACCTTC.

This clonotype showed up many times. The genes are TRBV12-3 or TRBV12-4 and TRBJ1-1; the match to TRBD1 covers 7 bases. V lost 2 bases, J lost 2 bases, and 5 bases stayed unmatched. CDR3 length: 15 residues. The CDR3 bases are TGTGCCAGCAGTTTACCTCAGGGGGTAAACACTGAAGCTTTCTTT. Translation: CASSLPQGVNTEAFF.

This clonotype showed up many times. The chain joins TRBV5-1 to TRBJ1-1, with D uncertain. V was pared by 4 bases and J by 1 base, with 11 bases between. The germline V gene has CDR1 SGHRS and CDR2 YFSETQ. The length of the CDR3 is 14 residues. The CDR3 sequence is CASSDSPGNTEAFF. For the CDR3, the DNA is TGCGCCAGCAGCGACTCCCCGGGGAACACTGAAGCTTTCTTT.

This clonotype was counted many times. The CDR3 bases are TGTGCCAGCAGGCAAAGCGGGAGGGCCGATGAGCAGTTCTTC. It codes for CASRQSGRADEQFF. This chain joins TRBV12-3 or TRBV12-4 and TRBJ2-1; TRBD2 aligns across 10 bases. V was pared by 6 bases and J by 8 bases, with 7 bases of the junction left unmatched. CDR3 size: 14 residues.

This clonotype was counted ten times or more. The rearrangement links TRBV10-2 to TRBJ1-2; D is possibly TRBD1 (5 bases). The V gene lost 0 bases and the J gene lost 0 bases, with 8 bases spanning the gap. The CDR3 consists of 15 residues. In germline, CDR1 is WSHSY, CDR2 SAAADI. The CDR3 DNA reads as TGCGCCAGCAGTGAGTCGGGGGGTACTAACTATGGCTACACCTTC. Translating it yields CASSESGGTNYGYTF.

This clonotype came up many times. CDR3 sequence (DNA): TGTGCCAGCAGCTCCTCAGTAGGGGGGAGCTCTGGGGCCAACGTCCTGACTTTC. This gives the protein CASSSSVGGSSGANVLTF. The V and J genes are TRBV9 and TRBJ2-6; D could derive from TRBD1 or TRBD2 (6 bases each). Looked up from germline, CDR1 is SGDLS and CDR2 is YYNGEE. V lost 4 bases and J 0 bases, leaving 17 bases between the germline ends. This CDR3 has 18 residues.

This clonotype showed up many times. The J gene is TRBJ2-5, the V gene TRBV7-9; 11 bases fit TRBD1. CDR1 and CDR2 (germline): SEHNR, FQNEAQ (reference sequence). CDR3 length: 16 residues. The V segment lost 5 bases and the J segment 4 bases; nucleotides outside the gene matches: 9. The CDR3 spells CASSPLGQGAAETQYF. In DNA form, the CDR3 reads TGTGCCAGCAGCCCTCTTGGACAGGGGGCTGCAGAGACCCAGTACTTC.

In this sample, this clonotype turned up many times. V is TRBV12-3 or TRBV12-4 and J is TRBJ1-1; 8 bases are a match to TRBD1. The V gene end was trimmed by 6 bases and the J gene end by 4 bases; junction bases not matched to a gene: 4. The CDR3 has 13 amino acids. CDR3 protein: CASSPDRGTEAFF. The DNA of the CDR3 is TGTGCCAGCAGCCCAGACAGGGGCACTGAAGCTTTCTTT.

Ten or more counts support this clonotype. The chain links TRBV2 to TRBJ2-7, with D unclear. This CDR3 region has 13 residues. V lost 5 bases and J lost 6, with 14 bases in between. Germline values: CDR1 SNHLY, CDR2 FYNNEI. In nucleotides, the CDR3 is TGTGCCAGCAGTCGGATCCCCTTGAGCGAGCAGTACTTC. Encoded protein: CASSRIPLSEQYF. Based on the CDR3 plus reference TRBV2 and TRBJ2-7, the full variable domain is EPEVTQTPSHQVTQMGQEVILRCVPISNHLYFYWYRQILGQKVEFLVSFYNNEISEKSEIFDDQFSVERPDGSNFTLKIRSTKLEDSAMYFCASSRIPLSEQYFGPGTRLTVT.

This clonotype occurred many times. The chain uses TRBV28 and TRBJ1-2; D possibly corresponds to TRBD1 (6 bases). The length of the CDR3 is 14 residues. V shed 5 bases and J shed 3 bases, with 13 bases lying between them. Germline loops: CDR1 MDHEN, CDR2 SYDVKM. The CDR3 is CASSPPQGHYGYTF. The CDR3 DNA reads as TGTGCCAGCAGTCCGCCTCAGGGGCACTATGGCTACACCTTC.

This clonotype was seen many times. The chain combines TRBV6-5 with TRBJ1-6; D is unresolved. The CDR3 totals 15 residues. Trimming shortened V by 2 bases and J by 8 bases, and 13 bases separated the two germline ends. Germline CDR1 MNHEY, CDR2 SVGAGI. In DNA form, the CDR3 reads TGTGCCAGCAGTTACGGCCTAGGAGCCGATTCACCCCTCCACTTT. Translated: CASSYGLGADSPLHF.

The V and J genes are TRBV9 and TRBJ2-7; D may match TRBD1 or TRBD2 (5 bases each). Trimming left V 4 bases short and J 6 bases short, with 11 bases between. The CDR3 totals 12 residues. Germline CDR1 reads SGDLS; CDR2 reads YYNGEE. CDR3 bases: TGTGCCAGCAGCCCCGTTGGGGGCGAGCAGTACTTC. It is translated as CASSPVGGEQYF.

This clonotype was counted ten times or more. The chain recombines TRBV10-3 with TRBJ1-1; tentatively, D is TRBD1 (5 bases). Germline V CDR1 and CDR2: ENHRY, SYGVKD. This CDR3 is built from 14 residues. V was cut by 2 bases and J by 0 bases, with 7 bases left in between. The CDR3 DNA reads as TGTGCCATCAGTGAGGAGACAGTGAACACTGAAGCTTTCTTT. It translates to CAISEETVNTEAFF.